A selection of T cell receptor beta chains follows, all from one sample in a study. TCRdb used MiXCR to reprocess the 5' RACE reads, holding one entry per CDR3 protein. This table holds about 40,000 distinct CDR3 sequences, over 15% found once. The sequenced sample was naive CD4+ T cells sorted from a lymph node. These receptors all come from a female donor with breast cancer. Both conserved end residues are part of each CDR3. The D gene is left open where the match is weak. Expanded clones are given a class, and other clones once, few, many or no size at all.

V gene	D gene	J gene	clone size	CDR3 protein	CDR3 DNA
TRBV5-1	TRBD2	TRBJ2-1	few	CASSSGWTSGRASEQFF	TGCGCCAGCAGCTCAGGATGGACTAGCGGGAGGGCGAGTGAGCAGTTCTTC
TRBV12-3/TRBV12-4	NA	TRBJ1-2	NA	CASSSKRGAAYTF	TGTGCCAGCAGCTCGAAACGGGGGGCTGCCTACACCTTC
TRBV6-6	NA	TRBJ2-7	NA	CATRTEAGRTQYF	TGTGCCACTCGGACCGAGGCCGGGCGCACTCAGTACTTC
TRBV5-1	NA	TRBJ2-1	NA	CASSSQLIYNEQFF	TGCGCCAGCAGCTCGCAGCTCATATACAATGAGCAGTTCTTC
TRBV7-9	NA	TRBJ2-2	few	CASSSTWGELFF	TGTGCCAGCAGCTCCACATGGGGGGAGCTGTTTTTT
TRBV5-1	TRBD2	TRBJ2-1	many	CASSLYGGGGVNEQFF	TGCGCCAGCAGCTTGTATGGCGGGGGAGGCGTTAATGAGCAGTTCTTC
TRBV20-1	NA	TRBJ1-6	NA	CSASPGGARSPLHF	TGCAGTGCTAGCCCCGGGGGAGCTCGATCACCCCTCCACTTT
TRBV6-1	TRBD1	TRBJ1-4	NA	CASSGDRGSGEKLFF	TGTGCCAGCAGTGGAGACAGGGGTAGCGGTGAAAAACTGTTTTTT
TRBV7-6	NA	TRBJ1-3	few	CASSLAVAQGGTGNTIYF	TGTGCCAGCAGCTTAGCGGTGGCACAGGGCGGAACTGGAAACACCATATATTTT
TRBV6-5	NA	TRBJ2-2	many	CASSYSSPPDTGELFF	TGTGCCAGCAGTTACTCGAGCCCCCCTGACACCGGGGAGCTGTTTTTT
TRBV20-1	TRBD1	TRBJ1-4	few	CSATPHPGQGPLEKLFF	TGCAGTGCTACGCCGCATCCGGGACAGGGACCATTGGAAAAACTGTTTTTT
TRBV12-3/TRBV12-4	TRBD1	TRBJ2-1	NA	CASSFRTGTDNEQCF	TGTGCCAGCAGTTTTAGGACAGGCACCGACAATGAGCAGTGCTTC
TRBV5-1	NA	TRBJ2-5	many	CASSLTTRLETQYF	TGCGCCAGCAGCCTCACCACTAGGCTAGAGACCCAGTACTTC
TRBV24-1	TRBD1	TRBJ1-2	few	CATSEPPGQGNGYTF	TGTGCCACCAGTGAGCCCCCGGGACAGGGAAATGGCTACACCTTC
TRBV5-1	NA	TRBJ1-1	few	CASSAGAGAEAFF	TGCGCCAGCAGCGCGGGCGCGGGCGCTGAAGCTTTCTTT
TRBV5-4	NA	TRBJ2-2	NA	CASSRTFIANTGELFF	TGTGCCAGCAGCCGCACGTTTATCGCGAACACCGGGGAGCTGTTTTTT
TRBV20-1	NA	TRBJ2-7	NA	CSGRTNARGNEQYF	TGCAGCGGGAGAACTAACGCCAGGGGGAACGAGCAGTACTTC
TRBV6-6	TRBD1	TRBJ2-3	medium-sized	CASSLTGATDTQYF	TGTGCCAGCAGCTTGACAGGGGCTACAGATACGCAGTATTTT
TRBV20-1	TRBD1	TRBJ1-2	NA	CSAAPTGGAGGYTF	TGCAGTGCAGCCCCGACAGGGGGCGCAGGGGGCTACACCTTC
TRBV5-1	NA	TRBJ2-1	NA	CASSSDLGESEQFF	TGCGCCAGCAGCTCTGACCTCGGGGAGAGTGAGCAGTTCTTC